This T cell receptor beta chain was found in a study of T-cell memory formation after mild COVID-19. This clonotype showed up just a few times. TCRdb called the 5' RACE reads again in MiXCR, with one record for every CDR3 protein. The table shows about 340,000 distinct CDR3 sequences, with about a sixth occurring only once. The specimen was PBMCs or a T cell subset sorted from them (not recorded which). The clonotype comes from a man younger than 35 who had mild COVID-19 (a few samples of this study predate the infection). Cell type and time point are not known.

The CDR3 here is CASSQMNTGELFF. CDR3 DNA sequence: TGTGCCAGCAGTCAGATGAACACCGGGGAGCTGTTTTTT. The chain is built from TRBV7-3 and TRBJ2-2; D gene uncertain. V dropped 6 bases and J dropped 1 base, with 6 bases sitting between them. Germline V lookup: CDR1 SGHTA, CDR2 FQGTGA. The CDR3 has 13 residues.